The rows below give T cell receptor beta chains drawn from one sample of a study of cytomegalovirus exposure and HLA in healthy donors. The method was immunoSEQ multiplex PCR; TCRdb's version includes in-frame clones alone and lacks a portion of them. In total, the table holds 90,000 to 130,000 clones. Sequenced sample: PBMCs. These receptor sequences come from a man aged 40-49 years in good health and CMV-seropositive. Both conserved end residues are part of each CDR3. Each record gives: J gene, V gene, D gene, CDR3 protein, CDR3 DNA. The D gene is left open where the match is weak.

J gene: TRBJ1-1
V gene: TRBV7-9
D gene: TRBD1
CDR3 protein: CASSPPGGGNTEAFF
CDR3 DNA: TGTGCCAGCAGCCCTCCAGGGGGAGGGAACACTGAAGCTTTCTTT

J gene: TRBJ2-5
V gene: TRBV11-2
D gene: -
CDR3 protein: CASSLQETQYF
CDR3 DNA: TGTGCCAGCAGCCTACAAGAGACCCAGTACTTC

J gene: TRBJ2-7
V gene: TRBV19
D gene: -
CDR3 protein: CASSITIDYGSEQYF
CDR3 DNA: TGTGCCAGTAGTATAACAATCGACTACGGGTCCGAGCAGTACTTC

J gene: TRBJ2-3
V gene: TRBV30
D gene: -
CDR3 protein: CAWSIGAGLSTDTQYF
CDR3 DNA: TGTGCCTGGTCTATCGGCGCAGGGCTTTCCACAGATACGCAGTATTTT

J gene: TRBJ1-1
V gene: TRBV2
D gene: -
CDR3 protein: CASSRDFGTEAFF
CDR3 DNA: TGTGCCAGTAGTCGGGATTTTGGCACTGAAGCTTTCTTT

J gene: TRBJ2-2
V gene: TRBV28
D gene: TRBD1
CDR3 protein: CASRVGRTGTGELFF
CDR3 DNA: TGTGCCAGCAGGGTAGGTCGGACAGGCACCGGGGAGCTGTTTTTT

J gene: TRBJ1-5
V gene: TRBV6-1
D gene: TRBD1
CDR3 protein: CASSRDRGVSQPQHF
CDR3 DNA: TGTGCCAGCAGTCGGGACAGGGGGGTGAGTCAGCCCCAGCATTTT

J gene: TRBJ2-7
V gene: TRBV6-1
D gene: TRBD2
CDR3 protein: CASTGREKNHEQYF
CDR3 DNA: TGTGCCAGCACAGGGCGGGAGAAGAACCACGAGCAGTACTTC

J gene: TRBJ2-3
V gene: TRBV10-1
D gene: -
CDR3 protein: CASSESGASRNTQYF
CDR3 DNA: TGCGCCAGCAGTGAGTCTGGCGCTAGTCGGAATACGCAGTATTTT

J gene: TRBJ2-7
V gene: TRBV4-1
D gene: -
CDR3 protein: CASSQTLTRGPSEQYF
CDR3 DNA: TGCGCCAGCAGCCAAACATTGACTAGGGGGCCTAGCGAGCAGTACTTC

J gene: TRBJ1-1
V gene: TRBV18
D gene: TRBD1
CDR3 protein: CASSPLGTGSHTEAFF
CDR3 DNA: TGTGCCAGCTCACCACTCGGGACAGGGAGTCACACTGAAGCTTTCTTT

J gene: TRBJ1-4
V gene: TRBV23-1
D gene: -
CDR3 protein: CASSHSQGRGEKLFF
CDR3 DNA: TGCGCCAGCAGTCATTCCCAGGGGCGAGGCGAAAAACTGTTTTTT

J gene: TRBJ2-2
V gene: TRBV7-2
D gene: TRBD2
CDR3 protein: CASSLVAQRLAGLTGELFF
CDR3 DNA: TGTGCCAGCAGCTTAGTTGCCCAAAGACTAGCGGGACTAACCGGGGAGCTGTTTTTT

J gene: TRBJ2-7
V gene: TRBV7-8
D gene: TRBD2
CDR3 protein: CASSFLTGSGTSGWGYEQYF
CDR3 DNA: TGTGCCAGCAGCTTTCTCACAGGGTCCGGGACTAGCGGGTGGGGTTACGAGCAGTACTTC

J gene: TRBJ2-2
V gene: TRBV11-3
D gene: TRBD1
CDR3 protein: CASSPTTTGYTGELFF
CDR3 DNA: TGTGCCAGCAGTCCGACGACGACAGGGTACACCGGGGAGCTGTTTTTT

J gene: TRBJ2-1
V gene: TRBV5-1
D gene: -
CDR3 protein: CASSLFDPGNEQFF
CDR3 DNA: TGCGCCAGCAGCTTGTTTGATCCGGGTAATGAGCAGTTCTTC

J gene: TRBJ2-1
V gene: TRBV28
D gene: -
CDR3 protein: CASSSRTDHKNEQFF
CDR3 DNA: TGTGCCAGCAGCTCTCGGACAGACCACAAGAATGAGCAGTTCTTC

J gene: TRBJ2-4
V gene: TRBV28
D gene: -
CDR3 protein: CASGNRGGAKNIQYF
CDR3 DNA: TGTGCCAGCGGGAATAGGGGAGGAGCCAAAAACATTCAGTACTTC

J gene: TRBJ2-1
V gene: TRBV10-1
D gene: TRBD1
CDR3 protein: CASSKGALNEQFF
CDR3 DNA: TGCGCCAGCAGTAAGGGGGCGCTGAATGAGCAGTTCTTC

J gene: TRBJ2-5
V gene: TRBV6-1
D gene: -
CDR3 protein: CASSDERAGWETQYF
CDR3 DNA: TGTGCCAGCAGTGACGAGCGGGCCGGTTGGGAGACCCAGTACTTC

J gene: TRBJ2-3
V gene: TRBV7-9
D gene: TRBD2
CDR3 protein: CASSPESGGTDTQYF
CDR3 DNA: TGTGCCAGCAGCCCCGAGAGCGGGGGCACAGATACGCAGTATTTT

J gene: TRBJ2-1
V gene: TRBV10-3
D gene: -
CDR3 protein: CAISESQVGRNEQFF
CDR3 DNA: TGTGCCATCAGTGAATCGCAGGTCGGCCGCAATGAGCAGTTCTTC

J gene: TRBJ1-1
V gene: TRBV9
D gene: -
CDR3 protein: CASSVGGTGGDTEAFF
CDR3 DNA: TGTGCCAGCAGCGTAGGGGGGACGGGAGGGGACACTGAAGCTTTCTTT

J gene: TRBJ1-3
V gene: TRBV27
D gene: TRBD1
CDR3 protein: CASSSTGWGNTIYF
CDR3 DNA: TGTGCCAGCAGTTCGACAGGGTGGGGAAACACCATATATTTT

J gene: TRBJ1-2
V gene: TRBV5-1
D gene: -
CDR3 protein: CASKLTGGLPGGYTF
CDR3 DNA: TGCGCCAGCAAGCTCACAGGTGGCCTCCCGGGTGGCTACACCTTC

J gene: TRBJ1-5
V gene: TRBV10-3
D gene: TRBD1
CDR3 protein: CAISESGTGGSGPQHF
CDR3 DNA: TGTGCCATCAGTGAGTCAGGTACAGGGGGGTCGGGCCCCCAGCATTTT

J gene: TRBJ1-3
V gene: TRBV11-2
D gene: -
CDR3 protein: CASSLRLSRGNTIYF
CDR3 DNA: TGTGCCAGCAGCTTACGACTTTCCCGCGGAAACACCATATATTTT

J gene: TRBJ2-1
V gene: TRBV19
D gene: -
CDR3 protein: CASSIDTGSYNEQFF
CDR3 DNA: TGTGCCAGTAGTATAGATACAGGGTCCTACAATGAGCAGTTCTTC

J gene: TRBJ2-7
V gene: TRBV25-1
D gene: TRBD2
CDR3 protein: CATGLAGGISYEQYF
CDR3 DNA: TGTGCCACCGGACTAGCGGGAGGGATATCCTACGAGCAGTACTTC

J gene: TRBJ1-5
V gene: TRBV5-1
D gene: -
CDR3 protein: CASSLEGVSNQPQHF
CDR3 DNA: TGCGCCAGCAGCTTGGAAGGGGTTAGCAATCAGCCCCAGCATTTT

J gene: TRBJ2-7
V gene: TRBV29-1
D gene: -
CDR3 protein: CSVGGGGQDSYEQYF
CDR3 DNA: TGCAGCGTTGGGGGAGGGGGACAGGATTCCTACGAGCAGTACTTC

J gene: TRBJ2-7
V gene: TRBV27
D gene: TRBD2
CDR3 protein: CASGHTEREGLAYEQYF
CDR3 DNA: TGTGCCAGCGGACACACGGAGCGGGAGGGCCTTGCCTACGAGCAGTACTTC

J gene: TRBJ2-1
V gene: TRBV29-1
D gene: TRBD2
CDR3 protein: CSVTQREGLYEQFF
CDR3 DNA: TGCAGCGTTACCCAGCGGGAGGGCCTCTATGAGCAGTTCTTC

J gene: TRBJ2-3
V gene: TRBV2
D gene: TRBD2
CDR3 protein: CASSEAQRGVNTQYF
CDR3 DNA: TGTGCCAGCAGTGAAGCGCAACGGGGGGTGAATACGCAGTATTTT

J gene: TRBJ2-5
V gene: TRBV5-3
D gene: TRBD2
CDR3 protein: CATSFGWLTSGRGEQYF
CDR3 DNA: TGTGCCACATCCTTTGGATGGCTGACTAGCGGGAGGGGGGAGCAGTACTTC

J gene: TRBJ2-1
V gene: TRBV5-1
D gene: TRBD2
CDR3 protein: CASSLSGLAGVNEQFF
CDR3 DNA: TGCGCCAGCAGCTTGTCAGGGCTAGCGGGAGTTAATGAGCAGTTCTTC

J gene: TRBJ2-2
V gene: TRBV18
D gene: -
CDR3 protein: CASSPASENTGELFF
CDR3 DNA: TGTGCCAGCTCACCAGCTAGCGAGAACACCGGGGAGCTGTTTTTT

J gene: TRBJ2-7
V gene: TRBV5-1
D gene: -
CDR3 protein: CASSLGPQLLSYEQYF
CDR3 DNA: TGCGCCAGCAGCTTGGGTCCACAGCTACTCTCCTACGAGCAGTACTTC